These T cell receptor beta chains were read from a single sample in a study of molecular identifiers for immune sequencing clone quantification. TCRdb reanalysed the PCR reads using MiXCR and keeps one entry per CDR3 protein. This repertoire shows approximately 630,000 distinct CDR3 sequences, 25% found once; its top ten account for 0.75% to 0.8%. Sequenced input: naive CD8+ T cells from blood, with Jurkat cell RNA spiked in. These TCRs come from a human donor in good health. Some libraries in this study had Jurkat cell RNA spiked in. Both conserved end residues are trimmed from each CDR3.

ASSQDLVRTGSSYEQY TRBJ2-7 TRBV4-3
ASSYLGEGASDAF TRBJ1-1 TRBV6-2/TRBV6-3
ATLPLAGGEEQF TRBJ2-1 TRBV11-2
ASSLEVSGSYEQY TRBJ2-7 TRBV5-4
AWRPLGAGELF TRBJ2-2 TRBV30
SVPHSTSTSEQY TRBJ2-7 TRBV20-1
ASSEMTGAVMNTEAF TRBJ1-1 TRBV6-1
ASSLAPGLASHEQF TRBJ2-1 TRBV7-2
ASRGGSLSNIQY TRBJ2-4 TRBV6-1
ASSLGSSSSYEQY TRBJ2-7 TRBV7-9
ASSQDSWTTQSEQF TRBJ2-1 TRBV4-1
SVCGLAGDWGRQETQY TRBJ2-5 TRBV20-1
ASNYYPQETQY TRBJ2-5 TRBV28
ASSFGWGGQPQH TRBJ1-5 TRBV12-3/TRBV12-4
AGSLYAGGGDEQF TRBJ2-1 TRBV27
ASSYSEDLQPPSDTQY TRBJ2-3 TRBV6-5
ASSFRQGVEQY TRBJ2-7 TRBV28
ASSQMGGFTEAF TRBJ1-1 TRBV27
ASSTPRADLGAKNIQY TRBJ2-4 TRBV19
ASRPTGMGNQPQH TRBJ1-5 TRBV12-3/TRBV12-4
SVEIATNEQF TRBJ2-1 TRBV29-1
ASSPDRTGQETQY TRBJ2-5 TRBV4-1
ASSPNGHPASDTQY TRBJ2-3 TRBV27
ASSEVDGEQY TRBJ2-7 TRBV6-1
AWSVTVDTQY TRBJ2-3 TRBV30
ASSLLGAQEKLF TRBJ1-4 TRBV27
ASSLGTSPDEQF TRBJ2-1 TRBV6-5
ASSQDWYSSGNTIY TRBJ1-3 TRBV4-3
ASSLQAPFRGYT TRBJ1-2 TRBV27
ATSSPGETSTDTQY TRBJ2-3 TRBV15
ASSYGQGTNEQF TRBJ2-1 TRBV6-5
SARDSQGEGNTIY TRBJ1-3 TRBV20-1
ASSSGEGPYSPLH TRBJ1-6 TRBV12-3/TRBV12-4
ASSDRVNTGELF TRBJ2-2 TRBV28
SAREPLGQVRSDTQY TRBJ2-3 TRBV20-1
ASSSLPGHSSGYT TRBJ1-2 TRBV12-3/TRBV12-4
ASSQDQTSSYEQY TRBJ2-7 TRBV3-1
ASSYPTGSTGAPSYEQY TRBJ2-7 TRBV5-1
ASSQGFTHTEAF TRBJ1-1 TRBV4-1
ASSSFDRDSYEQY TRBJ2-7 TRBV7-9
ARRGLAGYNEQF TRBJ2-1 TRBV2
ASSSDGLAGLNTGELF TRBJ2-2 TRBV6-5
SALSGGGTGELF TRBJ2-2 TRBV20-1
GVQGPLSYEQY TRBJ2-7 TRBV29-1
ASSFKLEQY TRBJ2-7 TRBV28
SARDSWGESAFYEQY TRBJ2-7 TRBV20-1
ASSARQGARDTQY TRBJ2-3 TRBV9
ASSVEGLAGPTEQF TRBJ2-1 TRBV9
ASSPTEQGIEQY TRBJ2-7 TRBV12-3/TRBV12-4
ASSLGTGTAYEQY TRBJ2-7 TRBV11-2
ASLPDRGSEQY TRBJ2-7 TRBV18
ASSQPTWEKLF TRBJ1-4 TRBV4-1
ASSPRTWETQETQY TRBJ2-5 TRBV7-9
SARGSRVTTEAF TRBJ1-1 TRBV20-1
ASSQGGRAGYNEQF TRBJ2-1 TRBV7-9
ASSQAASGREIQY TRBJ2-4 TRBV4-3